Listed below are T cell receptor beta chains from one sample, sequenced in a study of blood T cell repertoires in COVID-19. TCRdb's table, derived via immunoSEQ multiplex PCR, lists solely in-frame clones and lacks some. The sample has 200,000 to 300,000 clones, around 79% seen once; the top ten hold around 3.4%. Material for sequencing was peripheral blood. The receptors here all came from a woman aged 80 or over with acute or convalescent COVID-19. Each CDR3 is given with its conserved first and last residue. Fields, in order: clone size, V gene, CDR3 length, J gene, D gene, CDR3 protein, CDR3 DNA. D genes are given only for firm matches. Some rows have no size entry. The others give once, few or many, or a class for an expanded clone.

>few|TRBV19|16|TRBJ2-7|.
CASSMRQGVLTYEQYF
TGTGCCAGTAGTATGCGGCAGGGCGTTCTTACCTACGAGCAGTACTTC
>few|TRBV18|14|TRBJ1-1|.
CASSPGHGNTEAFF
TGTGCCAGCTCACCAGGACATGGGAACACTGAAGCTTTCTTT
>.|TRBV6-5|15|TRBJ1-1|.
CASTREGASNTEAFF
TGTGCCAGCACCCGCGAGGGCGCCTCGAACACTGAAGCTTTCTTT
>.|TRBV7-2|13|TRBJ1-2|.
CASSSPVIYGYTF
TGTGCCAGCAGCTCTCCTGTAATCTATGGCTACACCTTC
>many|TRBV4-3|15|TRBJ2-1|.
CASSHLNSGYNEQFF
TGCGCCAGCAGCCACCTAAATAGCGGTTACAATGAGCAGTTCTTC
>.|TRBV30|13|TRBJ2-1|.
CAWSVNSYNEQFF
TGTGCCTGGAGTGTCAACTCCTACAATGAGCAGTTCTTC
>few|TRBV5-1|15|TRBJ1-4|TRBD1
CASSLIGQGGEKLFF
TGCGCCAGCAGCTTAATTGGGCAGGGGGGCGAAAAACTGTTTTTT
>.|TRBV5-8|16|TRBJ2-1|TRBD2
CASSPPPWRGYNEQFF
TGTGCCAGCAGCCCACCCCCCTGGCGGGGGTACAATGAGCAGTTCTTC
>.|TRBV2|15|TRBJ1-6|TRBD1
CASSQGRDSNSPLHF
TGTGCCAGCAGTCAAGGACGGGACAGTAATTCACCCCTCCACTTT
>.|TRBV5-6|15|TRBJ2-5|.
CASSLMQGMRETQYF
TGTGCCAGCAGCTTGATGCAGGGAATGCGGGAGACCCAGTACTTC
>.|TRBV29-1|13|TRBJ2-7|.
CSVERGSGYEQYF
TGCAGCGTTGAGAGGGGGAGTGGGTACGAGCAGTACTTC
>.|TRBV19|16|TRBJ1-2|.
CASISTWGLWDYGYTF
TGTGCCAGTATCTCTACGTGGGGACTGTGGGACTATGGCTACACCTTC
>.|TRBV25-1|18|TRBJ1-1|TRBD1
CASSKPGGQGARGTEAFF
TGTGCCAGCAGTAAGCCGGGGGGACAGGGGGCGCGGGGCACTGAAGCTTTCTTT
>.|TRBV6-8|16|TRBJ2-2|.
CASSYSKLRDTGELFF
TGTGCCAGCAGTTACTCGAAACTCAGGGACACCGGGGAGCTGTTTTTT
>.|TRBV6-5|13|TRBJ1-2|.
CASRQSLSYGYTF
TGTGCCAGCCGACAGAGTCTCTCCTATGGCTACACCTTC
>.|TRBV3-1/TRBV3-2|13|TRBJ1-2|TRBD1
CASSQETGGGYTF
TGTGCCAGCAGCCAAGAAACAGGGGGAGGCTACACCTTC
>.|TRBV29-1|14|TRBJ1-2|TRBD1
CSVERSGGNYGYTF
TGCAGCGTTGAACGGTCAGGGGGCAACTATGGCTACACCTTC
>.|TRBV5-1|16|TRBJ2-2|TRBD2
CASSPSGRRGTGELFF
TGCGCCAGCAGCCCTAGCGGGAGAAGGGGCACCGGGGAGCTGTTTTTT
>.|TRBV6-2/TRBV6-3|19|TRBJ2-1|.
CASSKGLRGRLGGHNEQFF
TGTGCCAGCAGCAAGGGGCTCCGGGGCCGCCTTGGGGGCCACAATGAGCAGTTCTTC
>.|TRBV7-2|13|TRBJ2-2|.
CASSLGGTGELFF
TGTGCCAGCAGCTTAGGAGGGACCGGGGAGCTGTTTTTT
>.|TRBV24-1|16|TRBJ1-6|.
CATSDLLAGNDSPLHF
TGTGCCACCAGTGATCTCTTGGCAGGGAATGATTCACCCCTCCACTTT
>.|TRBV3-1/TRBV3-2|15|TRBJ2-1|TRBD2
CASSPGLAGGHGPFF
TGTGCCAGCAGCCCGGGACTAGCGGGGGGGCATGGTCCGTTCTTC
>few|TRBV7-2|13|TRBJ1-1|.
CASSWQLNTEAFF
TGTGCCAGCAGCTGGCAGTTGAACACTGAAGCTTTCTTT
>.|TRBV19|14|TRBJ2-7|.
CASSIMGGSYEQYF
TGTGCCAGTAGTATAATGGGGGGCTCCTACGAGCAGTACTTC
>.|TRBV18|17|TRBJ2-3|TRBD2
CASSPYGLAGGPDTQYF
TGTGCCAGCTCACCCTACGGACTAGCGGGAGGACCAGATACGCAGTATTTT
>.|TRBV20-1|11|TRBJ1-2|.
CSARVGSGYTF
TGCAGTGCTAGAGTGGGGAGCGGCTACACCTTC
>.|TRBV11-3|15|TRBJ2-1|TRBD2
CASSSGLAGADEQFF
TGTGCCAGCAGCTCAGGACTAGCGGGAGCGGATGAGCAGTTCTTC
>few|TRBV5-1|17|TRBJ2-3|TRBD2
CASSLGRLAGGSDTQYF
TGCGCCAGCAGCTTGGGGAGACTAGCGGGAGGGTCAGATACGCAGTATTTT
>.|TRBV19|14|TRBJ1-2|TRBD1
CASTRQDRGHGYTF
TGTGCCAGTACCAGACAAGACAGGGGGCATGGCTACACCTTC
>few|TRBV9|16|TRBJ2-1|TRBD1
CASSVGDRRSYNEQFF
TGTGCCAGCAGCGTAGGGGACAGGCGATCCTACAATGAGCAGTTCTTC
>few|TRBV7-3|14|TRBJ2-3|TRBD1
CASSPTGGTDTQYF
TGTGCCAGCAGCCCGACAGGGGGCACAGATACGCAGTATTTT
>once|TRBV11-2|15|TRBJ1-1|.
CASSLNAHMNTEAFF
TGTGCCAGCAGCTTAAACGCCCACATGAACACTGAAGCTTTCTTT
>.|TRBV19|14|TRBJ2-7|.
CASSMEHSSPEQYF
TGTGCCAGTAGTATGGAGCACTCCTCCCCCGAGCAGTACTTC
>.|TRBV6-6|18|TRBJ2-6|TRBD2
CASSQAAAGISGANVLTF
TGTGCCAGCAGTCAGGCCGCAGCGGGGATCTCTGGGGCCAACGTCCTGACTTTC
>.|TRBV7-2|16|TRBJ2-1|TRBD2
CASSLGPAGGENEQFF
TGTGCCAGCAGCTTAGGGCCAGCGGGGGGGGAGAATGAGCAGTTCTTC
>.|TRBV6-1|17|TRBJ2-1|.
CASSVARGRGSYNEQFF
TGTGCCAGCAGTGTCGCCAGAGGTAGGGGGTCCTACAATGAGCAGTTCTTC
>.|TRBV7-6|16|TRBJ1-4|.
CASSSGPPGGNEKLFF
TGTGCCAGCAGCTCGGGCCCCCCCGGGGGTAATGAAAAACTGTTTTTT
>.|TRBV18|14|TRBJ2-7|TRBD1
CASSLGQGRYEQYF
TGTGCCAGCTCACTAGGACAGGGGAGATACGAGCAGTACTTC
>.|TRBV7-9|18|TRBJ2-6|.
CASSFSGPGSSGANVLTF
TGTGCCAGCAGCTTTTCCGGTCCAGGTAGCTCTGGGGCCAACGTCCTGACTTTC
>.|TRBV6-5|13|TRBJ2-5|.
CASSPQVQETQYF
TGTGCCAGCAGTCCTCAGGTCCAGGAGACCCAGTACTTC
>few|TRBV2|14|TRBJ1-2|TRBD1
CASTKTGSNYGYTF
TGTGCCAGCACGAAGACAGGGAGTAACTATGGCTACACCTTC
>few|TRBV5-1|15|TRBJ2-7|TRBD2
CASSLESGTSYEQYF
TGCGCCAGCAGCTTGGAGAGCGGGACCTCCTACGAGCAGTACTTC
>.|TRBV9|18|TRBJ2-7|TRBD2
CASSWGPSRGGHSYEQYF
TGTGCCAGCAGCTGGGGACCCAGTCGCGGGGGGCACTCCTACGAGCAGTACTTC
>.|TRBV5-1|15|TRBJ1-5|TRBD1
CASSFTGGEGQPQHF
TGCGCCAGCAGCTTTACAGGGGGTGAAGGTCAGCCCCAGCATTTT
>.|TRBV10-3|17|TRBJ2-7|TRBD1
CAISEEFGDRGEYEQYF
TGTGCCATCAGTGAAGAGTTCGGAGACAGGGGCGAATACGAGCAGTACTTC
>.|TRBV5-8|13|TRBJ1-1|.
CASFLQMNTEAFF
TGTGCCAGCTTTCTGCAGATGAACACTGAAGCTTTCTTT
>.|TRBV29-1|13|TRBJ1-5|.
CSVLSGESQPQHF
TGCAGCGTTCTATCAGGGGAGAGTCAGCCCCAGCATTTT
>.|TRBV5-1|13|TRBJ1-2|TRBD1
CASSLVGTEGYTF
TGCGCCAGCAGCTTGGTGGGGACAGAAGGCTACACCTTC
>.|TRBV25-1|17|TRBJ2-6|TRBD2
CASSPAGGISGANVLTF
TGTGCCAGCAGCCCCGCGGGGGGAATCTCTGGGGCCAACGTCCTGACTTTC
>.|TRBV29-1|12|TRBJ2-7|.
CSVGQGIHEQYF
TGCAGCGTTGGGCAGGGGATACACGAGCAGTACTTC
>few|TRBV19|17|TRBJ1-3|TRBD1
CASSRPGTGHVQNTIYF
TGTGCCAGTAGTAGGCCCGGGACAGGCCACGTTCAAAACACCATATATTTT
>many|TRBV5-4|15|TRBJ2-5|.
CASSLRGGVGETQYF
TGTGCCAGCAGCCTCAGGGGAGGGGTAGGGGAGACCCAGTACTTC
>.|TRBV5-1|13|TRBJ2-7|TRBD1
CASSWGDRDEQYF
TGCGCCAGCAGCTGGGGTGACAGGGACGAGCAGTACTTC
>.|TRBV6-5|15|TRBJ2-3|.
CASSYRGTNGDTQYF
TGTGCCAGCAGTTACAGGGGGACGAATGGGGATACGCAGTATTTT
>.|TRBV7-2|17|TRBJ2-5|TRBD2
CASSHLTSGRPPETQYF
TGTGCCAGCAGCCACCTGACTAGCGGGAGACCGCCAGAGACCCAGTACTTC